This entry describes one TCR beta chain. The record originates from a study of blood T cell repertoires in COVID-19. On the study more broadly: Samples came from the United States, Italy and Spain, spanning acute and convalescent COVID-19. T cells, B-cell-depleted T cells, or PBMCs supplied cDNA or gDNA.

V lost 8 bases and J lost 2, with 12 bases in between. CDR3 length equals 13 residues. The germline gives CDR1 SNHLY, CDR2 FYNNEI. Some clones are missing from TCRdb's copy, which holds only in-frame ones; the method was immunoSEQ multiplex PCR. Among 300,000 to 350,000 clones listed, 87% were seen once. This chain links TRBV2 with TRBJ1-2, with TRBD1 as a possible D gene (6 bases). Material: peripheral blood. This receptor was taken from a man aged 25 to 40 with COVID-19, enrolled during active disease. The CDR3 nucleotides are TGTGCCAGCCATGGAACAGGGAACTATGGCTACACCTTC. Encoded protein: CASHGTGNYGYTF.